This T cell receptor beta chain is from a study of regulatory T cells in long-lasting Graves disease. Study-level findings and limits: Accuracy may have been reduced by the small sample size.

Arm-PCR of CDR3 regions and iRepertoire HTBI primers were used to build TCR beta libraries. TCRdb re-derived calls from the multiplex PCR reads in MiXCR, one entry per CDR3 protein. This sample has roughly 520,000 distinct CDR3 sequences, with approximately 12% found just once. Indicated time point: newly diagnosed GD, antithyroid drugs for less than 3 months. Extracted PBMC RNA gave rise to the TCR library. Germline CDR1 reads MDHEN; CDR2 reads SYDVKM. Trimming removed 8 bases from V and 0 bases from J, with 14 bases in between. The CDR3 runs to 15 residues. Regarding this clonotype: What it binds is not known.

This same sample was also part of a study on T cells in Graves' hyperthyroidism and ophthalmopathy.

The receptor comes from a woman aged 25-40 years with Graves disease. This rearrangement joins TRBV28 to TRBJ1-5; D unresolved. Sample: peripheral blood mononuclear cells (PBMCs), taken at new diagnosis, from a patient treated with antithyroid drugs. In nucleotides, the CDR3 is TGTGCCAGCGGCTTAGAGGGCCTTAGCAATCAGCCCCAGCATTTT. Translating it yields CASGLEGLSNQPQHF.